These 27 T cell receptor beta chains were sequenced from one sample in a study of cytomegalovirus exposure and HLA in healthy donors. PCR used 60 Vbeta primers and 13 Jbeta primers. Clones were sequenced by immunoSEQ multiplex PCR, and TCRdb holds only the in-frame ones, with some missing. The table lists 150,000 to 200,000 clones, approximately 80% of them singletons. The sample was PBMCs. These receptors came from a girl aged 2 to 9 in good health and CMV-seropositive.

The CDR3 protein is CASSQTGANQPQHF. The CDR3 DNA reads TGCGCCAGCAGTCAGACAGGTGCCAACCAGCCCCAGCATTTT. The chain uses TRBV23-1 and TRBJ1-5; D perhaps matches TRBD1 (6 bases). TRBV23-1 is placed among ORFs of uncertain function. V dropped 3 bases and J dropped 7 bases, with 13 bases sitting between them. The CDR3 consists of 14 residues.

This rearrangement joins TRBV6-1 to TRBJ2-1; no clear D gene. V gave up 7 bases and J gave up 0 bases, with 10 bases separating them. CDR1 and CDR2 from the germline V gene are MNHNS and SASEGT. The CDR3 consists of 14 residues. The CDR3 protein is CASKAERSYNEQFF. The DNA for the CDR3 is TGTGCCAGCAAGGCGGAGCGCTCCTACAATGAGCAGTTCTTC.

CDR3 bases: TGTGCCAGTAGTATACGTGACCCCTCGGGGTTCGAGCAGTACTTC. Protein sequence: CASSIRDPSGFEQYF. The genes are TRBV19 and TRBJ2-7; a possible D gene is TRBD2 (5 bases). CDR1 and CDR2 (germline): LNHDA, SQIVND (reference sequence). This CDR3 spans 15 amino acids. Trimming cost V 2 bases and J 6 bases, with 17 bases left between them.

A remark on this clone: The sample has other DNA sequences that encode this CDR3 too. The rearrangement links TRBV5-1 to TRBJ1-4; maybe TRBD1 (6 bases). V was trimmed by 4 bases and J by 4 bases, leaving 17 bases between them. The CDR3 runs 16 residues. CDR1 is SGHRS, CDR2 YFSETQ, per germline. The CDR3 region is CASSKHSQGYNEKLFF. The CDR3, as DNA: TGCGCCAGCAGCAAACATTCACAGGGTTATAATGAAAAACTGTTTTTT.

This clone has just one count. The gene calls are TRBV23-1 and TRBJ2-4; maybe TRBD1 (6 bases). TRBV23-1 is sorted into the ORF group, with uncertain function. CDR3 length: 21 residues. Trimming took off 0 bases at V and 0 bases at J, with 24 bases between the two ends. The CDR3: CASSQSKVGATGTLAKNIQYF. Here the CDR3 DNA reads TGCGCCAGCAGTCAATCGAAGGTGGGAGCCACAGGGACCCTAGCCAAAAACATTCAGTACTTC.

The chain joins TRBV15 to TRBJ1-1; D is possibly TRBD1 (6 bases). The CDR3 is made up of 16 amino acids. Germline CDR1 LNHNV, CDR2 YYDKDF (reference sequence). Trimming left V 5 bases short and J 5 bases short, with 21 bases between. This CDR3 reads CATSYEGGQYGTEAFF. The CDR3 DNA reads TGTGCCACCAGCTACGAGGGCGGACAGTACGGGACTGAAGCTTTCTTT. The variable domain in full, completed from reference TRBV15 and TRBJ1-1, reads DAMVIQNPRYQVTQFGKPVTLSCSQTLNHNVMYWYQQKSSQAPKLLFHYYDKDFNNEADTPDNFQSRRPNTSFCFLDIRSPGLGDTAMYLCATSYEGGQYGTEAFFGQGTRLTVV.

This clone is a singleton in its sample. This chain joins TRBV29-1 and TRBJ2-5; 9 nucleotides align to TRBD2. The J call may be mistaken, given a closer DNA end match to TRBJ2-7. CDR3 length: 16 amino acids. Germline CDR1 and CDR2: SQVTM and ANQGSEA. The CDR3 is CSLLTSSGADSYEQYF. The CDR3 DNA is TGCAGCCTCCTCACTTCTAGCGGGGCGGACTCCTACGAGCAGTACTTC.

This chain uses TRBV6-6 with TRBJ2-7, with 9 bases identical to TRBD1. This CDR3 has 14 amino acids. Trimming took 6 bases from V and 6 from J; bases not matched to a gene: 9. Germline CDR1 is MNHNY and CDR2 is SVGAGI (reference sequence). The DNA of the CDR3 is TGTGCCAGCAGCTATAACAGGGGGCGCGGCGAGCAGTACTTC. It codes for CASSYNRGRGEQYF.

The V gene is TRBV11-3, the J gene TRBJ2-5, with a tentative D call TRBD1 (5 bases). V lost 1 base and J lost 3, with 15 bases in between. The CDR3 totals 16 residues. CDR1 is SGHNT, CDR2 YENEEA, per germline. The CDR3 loop reads CASSLAPFGREETQYF. CDR3 DNA sequence: TGTGCCAGCAGCTTAGCCCCCTTTGGCAGGGAAGAGACCCAGTACTTC.

The rearrangement uses TRBV6-1 and TRBJ2-7; 7 bases match TRBD2. Germline CDR1 MNHNS, CDR2 SASEGT. The junction had 17 bases not matched to a gene; V was cut back by 6 bases and J by 9 bases. This CDR3 spans 15 amino acids. The CDR3 is CASSGGTTPKSGQYF. Written as DNA, the CDR3 is TGTGCCAGCAGCGGGGGGACTACACCAAAAAGTGGGCAGTACTTC.

This chain connects TRBV6-5 to TRBJ1-2; D ambiguous. From germline, CDR1 is MNHEY and CDR2 SVGAGI. Trimming removed 8 bases from V and 4 bases from J, with 14 bases in between. CDR3 length equals 13 residues. Written as DNA, the CDR3 is TGTGCCAGCGGGAGGTCGAGGGCCTATGGCTACACCTTC. It encodes CASGRSRAYGYTF.

This clone was detected only once. V gene TRBV25-1 combines with J gene TRBJ2-7; D gene ambiguous. CDR3 size: 12 residues. Germline CDR1 and CDR2: MGHDK and SYGVNS. Trimming removed 3 bases from V and 2 bases from J, with 5 bases in between. Here the CDR3 DNA reads TGTGCCAGCAGTGACAGCGCCTACGAGCAGTACTTC. Translated, it gives CASSDSAYEQYF.

This chain connects TRBV28 to TRBJ1-5; TRBD1 matches at 7 bases. J gave up 2 bases and V 7 bases, and 2 bases lay outside the gene matches. Per the germline V gene, CDR1 is MDHEN and CDR2 is SYDVKM. The CDR3 runs 13 residues. CDR3 loop: CASNRGRNQPQHF. CDR3 coding DNA: TGTGCCAGCAACAGGGGCCGCAATCAGCCCCAGCATTTT. Combining the CDR3 with reference TRBV28 and TRBJ1-5 gives the whole variable domain DVKVTQSSRYLVKRTGEKVFLECVQDMDHENMFWYRQDPGLGLRLIYFSYDVKMKEKGDIPEGYSVSREKKERFSLILESASTNQTSMYLCASNRGRNQPQHFGDGTRLSIL.

The rearrangement joins TRBV19 to TRBJ1-1; D unclear. The CDR3 extends over 14 amino acids. Trimming cost V 7 bases and J 0 bases, with 12 bases left between them. Germline values: CDR1 LNHDA, CDR2 SQIVND (reference sequence). The CDR3 DNA is TGTGCCAGTAACCGGGGTGCGATGAACACTGAAGCTTTCTTT. This sequence encodes CASNRGAMNTEAFF.

The chain links TRBV19 to TRBJ2-6, with 10 bases matching TRBD1. The CDR3 has 16 amino acids. The J segment lost 1 base and the V segment lost 6 bases, leaving 3 bases of the junction unmatched. Germline CDR1 and CDR2: LNHDA and SQIVND (reference sequence). The CDR3 here is CASRPGQGSGANVLTF. CDR3 nucleotides: TGTGCCAGTAGACCGGGACAGGGGTCTGGGGCCAACGTCCTGACTTTC.

The V gene is TRBV6-5, the J gene TRBJ2-7, with 7 bases aligning to TRBD1. Trimming at V came to 3 bases and at J to 2 bases, leaving 4 bases not matched to a gene. This CDR3 is built from 14 residues. Germline CDR1 MNHEY, CDR2 SVGAGI. Here the CDR3 DNA reads TGTGCCAGCAGTTATCGGGACAGACCCTACGAGCAGTACTTC. Translating it yields CASSYRDRPYEQYF.

CDR3 in DNA: TGTGCCAGCAGCCAAGTCGGGGGGAGTTACCAGGGGTGGAAAAACATTCAGTACTTC. This sequence encodes CASSQVGGSYQGWKNIQYF. V is TRBV14 and J is TRBJ2-4; maybe TRBD2 (7 bases). The CDR3 sequence is 19 residues long. The germline gives CDR1 SGHDN, CDR2 FVKESK. V was shortened by 1 base and J by 4 bases, with 23 bases between the two germline ends.

The V gene is TRBV5-1, the J gene TRBJ1-1; 8 nucleotides match TRBD1. Germline CDR1 is SGHRS and CDR2 is YFSETQ. The CDR3 contains 18 residues. The junction had 15 bases not matched to a gene; V was cut back by 3 bases and J by 2 bases. CDR3 DNA: TGCGCCAGCAGCTCAACGTATGACCGGGACAGGCCTAACACTGAAGCTTTCTTT. This gives the protein CASSSTYDRDRPNTEAFF. The full variable domain, completed using reference TRBV5-1 and TRBJ1-1, is KAGVTQTPRYLIKTRGQQVTLSCSPISGHRSVSWYQQTPGQGLQFLFEYFSETQRNKGNFPGRFSGRQFSNSRSEMNVSTLELGDSALYLCASSSTYDRDRPNTEAFFGQGTRLTVV.

V and J are TRBV10-3 and TRBJ1-2; 8 nucleotides agree with TRBD1. This CDR3 has 14 residues. V shed 6 bases and J 7 bases; nucleotides not matched to a gene: 10. Looked up from germline, CDR1 is ENHRY and CDR2 is SYGVKD. CDR3 coding DNA: TGTGCCATCAGCAGACAGGGGAAAGGATCTGGCTACACCTTC. Amino acids: CAISRQGKGSGYTF.

This chain connects TRBV10-2 to TRBJ2-5; 13 bases are shared with TRBD2. The CDR3 has 16 residues. Per germline, CDR1 WSHSY and CDR2 SAAADI. Trimming at V came to 4 bases and at J to 5 bases, leaving 7 bases not matched to a gene. The CDR3 DNA reads TGCGCCAGCAGTGCGCGGACTAGCGGGAGAATTGAGACCCAGTACTTC. Translating it yields CASSARTSGRIETQYF.

This chain connects TRBV6-1 to TRBJ2-1, with D possibly matching TRBD1 (5 bases). The length of the CDR3 is 14 residues. V gave up 7 bases and J gave up 1 base, with 11 bases separating them. Germline CDR1 MNHNS, CDR2 SASEGT. CDR3 sequence (DNA): TGTGCCAGCATTATTAGGGGTTCCTACAATGAGCAGTTCTTC. Translated, it gives CASIIRGSYNEQFF.

The chain combines TRBV30 with TRBJ2-1, with 11 nucleotides matching TRBD2. The CDR3 has 18 residues. Germline V CDR1 and CDR2: GTSNPN, SVGIG (reference sequence). Unmatched junction bases numbered 16, after V lost 2 bases and J lost 7 bases. Here the CDR3 reads CAWSLEDILAGVRNEQFF. CDR3 nucleotide sequence: TGTGCCTGGAGTCTCGAAGATATACTAGCGGGAGTAAGAAATGAGCAGTTCTTC. Combining the CDR3 with reference TRBV30 and TRBJ2-1 gives the whole variable domain SQTIHQWPATLVQPVGSPLSLECTVEGTSNPNLYWYRQAAGRGLQLLFYSVGIGQISSEVPQNLSASRPQDRQFILSSKKLLLSDSGFYLCAWSLEDILAGVRNEQFFGPGTRLTVL.

This sequence joins TRBV15 and TRBJ2-7; 7 positions agree with TRBD1. Unmatched junction bases numbered 2, after V lost 0 bases and J lost 0 bases. This CDR3 comprises 15 residues. Germline assignment: CDR1 LNHNV and CDR2 YYDKDF (reference sequence). The DNA of the CDR3 is TGTGCCACCAGCAGAGAGGGGGACAGCTCCTACGAGCAGTACTTC. Translated, it gives CATSREGDSSYEQYF.

This chain uses TRBV2 with TRBJ1-1; D remains unclear. Germline loops: CDR1 SNHLY, CDR2 FYNNEI. The V gene lost 8 bases and the J gene lost 1 base, with 11 bases spanning the gap. The CDR3 loop spans 13 amino acids. This CDR3 reads CASEIEENTEAFF. The CDR3 DNA reads as TGTGCCAGCGAGATCGAGGAGAACACTGAAGCTTTCTTT.

The rearrangement joins TRBV11-2 to TRBJ1-2; no clear D. This CDR3 is 15 amino acids long. V shed 0 bases and J shed 0 bases, with 8 bases lying between them. In germline, CDR1 is SGHAT, CDR2 FQNNGV. CDR3 coding DNA: TGTGCCAGCAGCTTAGAACGGAGACCTAACTATGGCTACACCTTC. This translates into CASSLERRPNYGYTF.

This chain connects TRBV28 to TRBJ2-7; 7 positions agree with TRBD1. The CDR3 covers 13 residues. Trimming took 7 bases from V and 3 from J; bases not matched to a gene: 6. Per the germline V gene, CDR1 is MDHEN and CDR2 is SYDVKM. CDR3 coding DNA: TGTGCCAGCACCTTGGACAGGTACTACGAGCAGTACTTC. It translates to CASTLDRYYEQYF.

The chain couples TRBV10-1 to TRBJ2-5; 7 bases align to TRBD1. The last part of the DNA fits TRBJ2-7 better; the J call may be wrong. The CDR3 is made up of 15 amino acids. Germline V gives CDR1 WNHNN, CDR2 SYGVQD (reference sequence). The CDR3 loop reads CASSESTGKHDEQYF. CDR3 DNA sequence: TGCGCCAGCAGTGAGTCGACAGGGAAACACGACGAGCAGTACTTC.